The 23 T cell receptor beta chains presented below share a single source sample, sequenced in a study of blood T cell repertoires in COVID-19. Assay used: immunoSEQ multiplex PCR; TCRdb lists only in-frame clones, some missing. In the table there are roughly 130,000 clones, about 79% of which are singletons. Sequences were obtained from peripheral blood. Source of these receptors: a woman older than 75 with acute or convalescent COVID-19.

The V gene is TRBV5-8, the J gene TRBJ1-2, with D tentatively TRBD1 (5 bases). V was clipped by 7 bases and J by 2 bases, with 15 bases between them. The CDR3 sequence is 14 residues long. Germline CDR1 is SGHTS and CDR2 is YDEGEE. The CDR3 nucleotides read TGTGCCAGCCCTCCTCCGGGACTCAACTATGGCTACACCTTC. It specifies CASPPPGLNYGYTF.

V and J are TRBV11-2 and TRBJ2-2, with D possibly TRBD1 on 6 matching bases. Per the germline V gene, CDR1 is SGHAT and CDR2 is FQNNGV. This CDR3 is built from 14 residues. V lost 5 bases and J lost 13, with 20 bases in between. The CDR3 DNA follows: TGTGCCAGCAGCCCCGGGCAGGGGTGGAGTGTGCTGTTTTTT. As protein: CASSPGQGWSVLFF.

The chain uses TRBV2 and TRBJ1-2; D is ambiguous. This CDR3 contains 12 residues. CDR1 and CDR2 (germline): SNHLY, FYNNEI. V lost 1 base and J lost 6, with 6 bases in between. CDR3 region: CASSEGQDGYTF. CDR3 in DNA: TGTGCCAGCAGTGAAGGGCAGGATGGCTACACCTTC.

This clone was detected a few times. The chain recombines TRBV3-1 (or the pseudogene TRBV3-2) with TRBJ2-1; 7 positions match TRBD1. CDR3 length: 16 residues. Germline V CDR1 and CDR2: LGHDT, YNNKEL (reference sequence). J gave up 5 bases and V 0 bases, and 7 bases lay outside the gene matches. DNA of the CDR3: TGTGCCAGCAGCCAAGAGGCCCGCAGGGGGAACAATGAGCAGTTCTTC. This sequence encodes CASSQEARRGNNEQFF.

This clone was counted once. V and J are TRBV5-1 and TRBJ2-1, with no clear D. CDR3 length: 11 residues. Germline CDR1 is SGHRS and CDR2 is YFSETQ. Trimming took 4 bases from V and 7 from J, leaving 6 bases between them. This chain's CDR3 is CASSLDNEQFF. For the CDR3, the DNA is TGCGCCAGCAGCCTAGATAATGAGCAGTTCTTC.

The V and J genes are TRBV11-1 and TRBJ1-1, with 7 bases fitting TRBD1. Per germline, CDR1 SGHAT and CDR2 FQDESV (reference sequence). Germline trimming cut 5 bases from V and 0 bases from J; bases unmatched to any gene: 6. The CDR3 runs to 15 residues. This chain's CDR3 is CASSRQGAVNTEAFF. CDR3 in DNA: TGTGCCAGCAGCCGACAGGGCGCCGTGAACACTGAAGCTTTCTTT.

The rearrangement uses TRBV11-2 and TRBJ2-7; TRBD1 agrees at 7 bases. Trimming removed 5 bases from V and 5 bases from J; junction bases left unmatched: 12. The length of the CDR3 is 15 residues. Germline CDR1 and CDR2: SGHAT and FQNNGV. CDR3 in DNA: TGTGCCAGCAGCCCTACACAGACAGGGAGCAACGAGCAGTACTTC. Translation: CASSPTQTGSNEQYF.

The rearrangement links TRBV6-5 to TRBJ1-2; D gene uncertain. Germline CDR1 is MNHEY and CDR2 is SVGAGI. The CDR3 runs 15 residues. Trimming shortened V by 2 bases and J by 8 bases, and 18 bases separated the two germline ends. The CDR3 protein is CASSYGGWKASGYTF. The DNA of the CDR3 is TGTGCCAGCAGTTACGGAGGGTGGAAGGCGTCCGGCTACACCTTC.

The chain has TRBV5-1 and TRBJ2-7, with 12 positions matching TRBD1. Looked up from germline, CDR1 is SGHRS and CDR2 is YFSETQ. The CDR3 spans 14 residues. V trimming: 4 bases; J trimming: 12 bases; junction bases outside the gene matches: 11. CDR3 in amino acids: CASSIGTGGSLRYF. The CDR3 bases are TGCGCCAGCAGCATAGGGACAGGGGGCTCCCTCAGGTACTTC. Full variable domain (rest looked up from reference TRBV5-1 and TRBJ2-7): KAGVTQTPRYLIKTRGQQVTLSCSPISGHRSVSWYQQTPGQGLQFLFEYFSETQRNKGNFPGRFSGRQFSNSRSEMNVSTLELGDSALYLCASSIGTGGSLRYFGPGTRLTVT.

The chain carries TRBV24-1 and TRBJ2-3; 7 bases match TRBD2. The CDR3 sequence is 15 residues long. CDR1 and CDR2 from the germline V gene are KGHDR and SFDVKD. Trimming cost V 4 bases and J 3 bases; bases outside gene matches: 6. CDR3 bases: TGTGCCACCAGTGAAAGCGGACTAGTAACAGATACGCAGTATTTT. It encodes CATSESGLVTDTQYF.

This chain connects TRBV12-3 or TRBV12-4 to TRBJ2-7, with 8 bases that match TRBD2. With 5 bases clipped from V and 5 bases from J, the junction kept 2 bases outside the gene matches. The CDR3 is 12 amino acids. This CDR3 reads CASSPGLDEQYF. Written as DNA, the CDR3 is TGTGCCAGCAGTCCGGGACTAGACGAGCAGTACTTC.

Notes on this clone: The same CDR3 is also encoded by other DNA sequences in this sample. The chain joins TRBV7-2 to TRBJ1-2; 9 positions agree with TRBD1. The V and J ends lost 5 bases and 8 bases, in that order; junction bases with no gene match: 6. Looked up from germline, CDR1 is SGHTA and CDR2 is FQGNSA. The CDR3 extends over 13 amino acids. The CDR3 coding sequence is TGTGCCAGCAGCCCGGACAGGGGACGAGGCTACACCTTC. It translates to CASSPDRGRGYTF.

In its sample, this clone was seen a few times. This rearrangement joins TRBV2 to TRBJ1-5; tentatively, D is TRBD1 (5 bases). The CDR3 loop spans 17 amino acids. CDR1 and CDR2 from the germline V gene are SNHLY and FYNNEI. V lost 7 bases and J lost 3, with 22 bases in between. Written as DNA, the CDR3 is TGTGCCAGCAAGCAAGGGGCCGACCCTCTCTTCAATCAGCCCCAGCATTTT. It encodes CASKQGADPLFNQPQHF.

The sample holds a few counts of this clone. The chain combines TRBV9 with TRBJ2-3; possibly TRBD2 for D (5 bases). Trimming left V 4 bases short and J 2 bases short, with 11 bases between. The CDR3 covers 14 residues. The V gene's germline CDR1 is SGDLS and CDR2 YYNGEE. CDR3 amino acids: CASSPRGNTDTQYF. The CDR3 bases are TGTGCCAGCAGCCCCCGAGGGAACACAGATACGCAGTATTTT.

The rearrangement joins TRBV7-9 to TRBJ1-4; TRBD1 aligns across 8 bases. CDR1 and CDR2 (germline): SEHNR, FQNEAQ (reference sequence). V gave up 7 bases and J gave up 5 bases; unmatched junction bases: 12. The CDR3 contains 16 residues. The CDR3 bases are TGTGCCAGCACCACTACCGGGACAGGTCTAAATGAAAAACTGTTTTTT. Translating it yields CASTTTGTGLNEKLFF.

This clone occurred a few times. The chain combines TRBV6-5 with TRBJ1-2, with D tentatively TRBD1 (5 bases). This CDR3 is 15 amino acids long. V lost 0 bases, J lost 4 bases, and 12 bases lay in between. CDR1 and CDR2 (germline): MNHEY, SVGAGI. CDR3 sequence reads: CASSYSFQGPYGYTF. The CDR3 bases are TGTGCCAGCAGTTACTCGTTTCAGGGCCCCTATGGCTACACCTTC.

The chain links TRBV3-1 (or the pseudogene TRBV3-2) to TRBJ1-3, with D unresolved. The germline CDR1 and CDR2 sequences are LGHDT and YNNKEL (reference sequence). Trimming took off 4 bases at V and 2 bases at J, with 12 bases between the two ends. The length of the CDR3 is 15 residues. The CDR3 is CASSLPGEPGNTIYF. The CDR3 DNA follows: TGTGCCAGCAGCCTTCCGGGTGAGCCTGGAAACACCATATATTTT.

The chain uses TRBV4-1 and TRBJ1-2; weak D call: TRBD1 (6 bases). Trimming took off 1 base at V and 4 bases at J, with 16 bases between the two ends. The CDR3 is 16 residues long. Looked up from germline, CDR1 is MGHRA and CDR2 is YSYEKL. CDR3 coding DNA: TGCGCCAGCAGCCAAGCTTTCGGTAGACAGGCCTATGGCTACACCTTC. Amino acids: CASSQAFGRQAYGYTF.

This clone was observed a handful of times. V usage is TRBV12-3 or TRBV12-4 and J usage is TRBJ1-6; D unclear. Trimming left V 4 bases short and J 10 bases short, with 8 bases between. The CDR3 sequence is 12 residues long. CDR3 DNA sequence: TGTGCCAGCAGTTCCCCGTCCTCACCCCTCCACTTT. It translates to CASSSPSSPLHF.

This rearrangement joins TRBV6-5 to TRBJ2-7, with a weak D call TRBD1 (5 bases). Germline V lookup: CDR1 MNHEY, CDR2 SVGAGI. V was pared by 7 bases and J by 6 bases, with 22 bases between. The CDR3 is 15 amino acids. The CDR3 sequence is CASNPGPDTSREQYF. Written as DNA, the CDR3 is TGTGCCAGCAATCCGGGCCCGGACACCTCCCGCGAGCAGTACTTC.

The chain joins TRBV29-1 to TRBJ1-1, with D perhaps matching TRBD1 (5 bases). This CDR3 region has 12 residues. V gave up 7 bases and J gave up 2 bases, with 11 bases separating them. The germline CDR1 and CDR2 sequences are SQVTM and ANQGSEA. The CDR3 reads CSARTQNTEAFF. CDR3 DNA sequence: TGCAGCGCTAGGACACAAAACACTGAAGCTTTCTTT.

This rearrangement joins TRBV7-8 to TRBJ2-7, with a possible D match to TRBD2 (5 bases). V lost 2 bases and J 1 base, leaving 12 bases between the germline ends. Germline CDR1 is SGHVS and CDR2 is FQNEAQ. The CDR3 covers 15 residues. CDR3 DNA sequence: TGTGCCAGCAGCTTATGGCCGGGATCTTCCTACGAGCAGTACTTC. Translation gives CASSLWPGSSYEQYF.

The sample holds a few counts of this clone. CDR3 loop: CASSETSGGPAKETQYF. CDR3 bases: TGTGCCAGCAGCGAGACTAGCGGGGGGCCTGCCAAAGAGACCCAGTACTTC. The chain carries TRBV7-3 and TRBJ2-5; 13 bases are shared with TRBD2. V gave up 5 bases and J gave up 3 bases; unmatched junction bases: 9. This CDR3 comprises 17 residues. CDR1 and CDR2 from the germline V gene are SGHTA and FQGTGA. The full variable domain, its missing parts supplied by reference TRBV7-3 and TRBJ2-5, is GAGVSQTPSNKVTEKGKYVELRCDPISGHTALYWYRQSLGQGPEFLIYFQGTGAADDSGLPNDRFFAVRPEGSVSTLKIQRTERGDSAVYLCASSETSGGPAKETQYFGPGTRLLVL.